This T cell receptor (beta chain) was sequenced in a study of cytomegalovirus exposure and HLA in healthy donors listed by TCRdb under 2017. Describing the broader study: The 666 repertoires of the first cohort and the roughly 120 validation repertoires were produced on the same platform, according to a later analysis. High-throughput TCR immunosequencing, statistical association of individual TCRs with disease status, and machine learning were combined to predict cytomegalovirus infection status. The study aimed to test whether signatures of past pathogen exposure could be identified by cataloging public T cell receptors. In addition to the first cohort of roughly 670 subjects, a separate validation cohort of approximately 120 different subjects was used.

Worth noting for this clone: Its antigen has not been determined. Base qualities are missing; no much larger clone stands one base away.

What the work shows at the level of the full study, not this receptor alone: A later analysis lacked HLA typing for the validation cohort, so it scored co-occurrence in that cohort across all 110 or so repertoires. It was suggested by the authors that the approach could potentially be generalized to other disease states and immunological phenotypes. Of the cluster scores, about 94% were above 0 in a later analysis, which found that TCRs clustered in the first cohort also tended to co-occur in the approximately 130 validation repertoires. The classifier was reported to diagnose cytomegalovirus status with high specificity and sensitivity in both the original and validation cohorts. While some public TCRs were present in many individuals, most TCR sequences turned up only very rarely across donors. In vitro tests confirmed that a few of the cytomegalovirus-associated TCR beta chains recognize cytomegalovirus antigens. In the study, about 150 TCR beta chains were listed as associated with cytomegalovirus.

Separate from the approximately 690-subject first cohort, the validation cohort of around 130 subjects was the group to which the donors belonged. According to the germline V gene, CDR1 reads SGHTA and CDR2 reads FQGTGA. Its CDR3 holds 16 amino acids, cysteine through phenylalanine. Kept here is only the CDR3 DNA, which spans 48 bases and is read in frame from base 1. Cut back by 0 bases and 0 bases, the V and J ends lie 11 bases apart. The library came from the immunoSEQ multiplex PCR assay. In the original analysis: To diagnose cytomegalovirus status from the catalog of TCR beta chain sequences, a statistical classification framework was built. Drawn from immuneACCESS, this table holds only the in-frame rearrangements with V and J called that TCRdb kept. Clones are partly lost; checked studies trace under half to an unresolved V gene and leave the rest unexplained. V, J and clone size are those of that table, while D and trimming were read from the DNA. Across this sample there are some 90,000 clones, with roughly nine tenths seen only once. The ten largest clones represent about 6.5% of the sample.

The chain joins TRBV7-3 to TRBJ1-1; perhaps TRBD1 is the D gene, with 5 bases matching. This receptor was identified in a man aged 18 to 30 in good health and CMV-seropositive. Sequenced: PBMCs. DNA sequence: TGTGCCAGCAGCTTAACCCCAGGGTGGGTGAACACTGAAGCTTTCTTT. It specifies CASSLTPGWVNTEAFF.